The sequence of this T cell receptor beta chain was determined in a study of T cell responses to AZD1222 COVID-19 vaccine. Study background: Second doses were pooled across both intervals (about 4 or about 12 weeks). Study results and limitations: Mapped onto spike, vaccine-associated CD4 TCRs spanned it and were dominant at 160-218 and 743-854. Just five or six AZD1222 recipients were seropositive at baseline.

Between the trimmed V and J ends, which lost 4 bases and 4 bases, there was a span of 21 bases. The CDR3 sequence is 17 residues long. Looked up from germline, CDR1 is SGHNT and CDR2 is YENEEA. Generated by immunoSEQ multiplex PCR, the TCRdb table keeps only in-frame clones and is missing some. The sample shows 100,000 to 150,000 clones, approximately 89% of them seen only once. Worth noting for this clone: Its antigen is not known.

The clonotype comes from an adult in good health. The sample was peripheral blood, taken on day 0 of AZD1222 vaccination. The V and J genes are TRBV11-3 and TRBJ2-3; TRBD1 might be the D (6 bases). CDR3 amino acids: CASSSRGGTRLADTQYF. The CDR3 DNA follows: TGTGCCAGCAGCTCCAGAGGGGGTACAAGGCTAGCAGATACGCAGTATTTT.